The 13 T cell receptor beta chains given below trace back to one sample, sequenced in a study of a mutant IDH1 vaccine in newly diagnosed glioma. Their cognate antigens are unknown. As to time point: week 23, last vaccination. Every vaccine dose comprised 300 ug of mutant IDH1 20-mer peptide plus topical imiquimod. This table comes from immunoSEQ multiplex PCR, and its TCRdb copy is limited to in-frame clones, with some not included. The sample comprises some 42,000 clones, about 75% of which are singletons, and about 5% rests with the top ten. The source was PBMCs, collected from a glioma patient whose treatment included an IDH1 peptide vaccine. The receptors derive from a man between 50 and 59 years old with glioma.

The CDR3 region is CASSLVDTAYEQYF. As DNA, the CDR3 is TGTGCCAGCAGCTTAGTGGACACCGCCTACGAGCAGTACTTC. V gene TRBV7-2 combines with J gene TRBJ2-7; D may be TRBD1 (5 bases). This CDR3 contains 14 residues. V gave up 1 base and J gave up 2 bases, with 9 bases separating them. The germline gives CDR1 SGHTA, CDR2 FQGNSA.

This clone has more than one count but fewer than ten. The chain uses TRBV4-2 and TRBJ1-1; no reliable D call. The CDR3 spans 14 residues. Germline V gene data show CDR1 as LGHNA and CDR2 as YNFKEQ. Trimming left V 6 bases short and J 4 bases short, with 15 bases between. CDR3 in amino acids: CASSQPVVSTEAFF. The CDR3 bases are TGTGCCAGCAGTCAGCCGGTTGTGAGCACTGAAGCTTTCTTT.

The V gene is TRBV28, the J gene TRBJ2-7, with 9 nucleotides matching TRBD1. Germline loops: CDR1 MDHEN, CDR2 SYDVKM. CDR3 size: 16 residues. The J segment lost 2 bases and the V segment lost 5 bases, leaving 10 bases of the junction unmatched. As DNA, the CDR3 is TGTGCCAGCAGTGGCCCCGGGACAGGGAGGACCTACGAGCAGTACTTC. It codes for CASSGPGTGRTYEQYF.

The sample holds a few counts of this clone. The J gene is TRBJ1-1, the V gene TRBV11-1; D perhaps matches TRBD1 (6 bases). The CDR3 length is 12 residues. CDR1 is SGHAT, CDR2 FQDESV, per germline (reference sequence). V lost 5 bases and J 10 bases, leaving 14 bases between the germline ends. CDR3 sequence: CASSQGGWGAFF. For the CDR3, the DNA is TGTGCCAGCAGCCAAGGGGGTTGGGGAGCTTTCTTT.

This clone is labeled as medium-sized. The rearrangement links TRBV2 to TRBJ1-1; 7 bases fit TRBD1. V lost 4 bases to trimming and J lost 9 bases; unmatched junction nucleotides: 5. The CDR3 has 12 amino acids. Germline lookup yields CDR1 SNHLY and CDR2 FYNNEI. The CDR3 DNA sequence: TGTGCCAGCAGTGTCGTACAGGGGAAAGCTTTCTTT. Encoded protein: CASSVVQGKAFF.

The chain links TRBV2 to TRBJ1-5, with 12 positions matching TRBD1. Germline V lookup: CDR1 SNHLY, CDR2 FYNNEI. Trimming at V came to 6 bases and at J to 4 bases, leaving 4 bases not matched to a gene. There are 15 residues in the CDR3. CDR3 in DNA: TGTGCCAGCAGGAGGGACAGGGGGCGGAATCAGCCCCAGCATTTT. Protein: CASRRDRGRNQPQHF.

This chain links TRBV7-2 with TRBJ1-5; no firm D call. V was pared by 3 bases and J by 3 bases, with 6 bases between. The CDR3 has 13 residues. The germline V gene encodes CDR1 SGHTA and CDR2 FQGNSA. CDR3 residues: CASSFSSNQPQHF. Here the CDR3 DNA reads TGTGCCAGCAGCTTTAGCTCCAATCAGCCCCAGCATTTT.

The chain couples TRBV5-1 to TRBJ2-1, with no clear D. The V and J ends lost 0 bases and 10 bases respectively, with 11 bases between them. Germline V gene sequence: CDR1 SGHRS, CDR2 YFSETQ. The CDR3 is 13 amino acids. CDR3 region: CASSLGDRGEQFF. CDR3 DNA: TGCGCCAGCAGCTTGGGCGATCGTGGAGAGCAGTTCTTC.

V and J are TRBV6-6 and TRBJ1-4, with D perhaps TRBD1 (5 bases). From germline, CDR1 is MNHNY and CDR2 SVGAGI (reference sequence). The CDR3 is made up of 15 amino acids. Trimming left V 5 bases short and J 6 bases short, with 16 bases between. CDR3 in amino acids: CASSPGGPGDEKLFF. As DNA, the CDR3 is TGTGCCAGCAGTCCCGGGGGACCCGGAGATGAAAAACTGTTTTTT.

The gene calls are TRBV18 and TRBJ1-5; tentatively, D is TRBD1 (5 bases). V was cut by 3 bases and J by 7 bases, with 16 bases left in between. The CDR3 contains 15 residues. Germline V gives CDR1 KGHSH, CDR2 LQKENI. CDR3 nucleotides: TGTGCCAGCTCACCCGGGGCAGGTCAAGGCCAGCCCCAGCATTTT. Protein product: CASSPGAGQGQPQHF.

In this sample, this clone turned up once. The chain is built from TRBV19 and TRBJ1-1, with D perhaps TRBD1 (5 bases). Trimming took off 1 base at V and 0 bases at J, with 6 bases between the two ends. This CDR3 region has 14 residues. From germline, CDR1 is LNHDA and CDR2 SQIVND (reference sequence). CDR3 DNA: TGTGCCAGTAGTATAGGGACACTGAACACTGAAGCTTTCTTT. Its translation: CASSIGTLNTEAFF.

This chain connects TRBV5-1 to TRBJ2-3; D unresolved. This CDR3 spans 14 amino acids. V shed 0 bases and J shed 2 bases, with 7 bases lying between them. CDR1 is SGHRS and CDR2 is YFSETQ in the germline V gene. DNA of the CDR3: TGCGCCAGCAGCTTGGGTCAGAACACAGATACGCAGTATTTT. Its translation: CASSLGQNTDTQYF.

J is TRBJ1-2 and V is TRBV4-1; D gene uncertain. The CDR3 runs to 15 residues. Germline V CDR1 and CDR2: MGHRA, YSYEKL. Trimming stripped 1 base from V and 4 bases from J, with 13 bases between. CDR3: CASSQVGSDGYGYTF. In nucleotides, the CDR3 is TGCGCCAGCAGCCAAGTGGGTTCGGACGGCTATGGCTACACCTTC.